A selection of T cell receptor beta chains follows, all from one sample in a study of T cells after posttransplantation cyclophosphamide. Profiled with immunoSEQ multiplex PCR; TCRdb holds only in-frame clones, not every one. The sample offers approximately 15,000 clones and no singletons, the top ten holding about 0.54%. Sample: PBMCs, taken after allogeneic stem cell transplant with posttransplant cyclophosphamide. The source of these receptors is a female patient aged 30-39 years who received an allogeneic stem cell transplant from a related donor, was CMV-positive, and had no GVHD. The graft donor may be the source of some T cells. Each CDR3 is given with its conserved first and last residue. D genes are given only for firm matches. Clone sizes are shown as once, few, many or a size class.

CDR3 length: 14
V gene: TRBV7-8
clone size: many
D gene: .
J gene: TRBJ2-5
CDR3 protein: CASSRPGYQETQYF
CDR3 DNA: TGTGCCAGCAGCCGTCCGGGGTACCAAGAGACCCAGTACTTC

CDR3 length: 14
V gene: TRBV6-5
clone size: many
D gene: .
J gene: TRBJ2-1
CDR3 protein: CATSYKFSYNEQFF
CDR3 DNA: TGTGCCACCTCTTACAAGTTCTCCTACAATGAGCAGTTCTTC

CDR3 length: 13
V gene: TRBV10-3
clone size: many
D gene: .
J gene: TRBJ2-5
CDR3 protein: CAISEAGRETQYF
CDR3 DNA: TGTGCCATCAGTGAGGCAGGGAGGGAGACCCAGTACTTC

CDR3 length: 13
V gene: TRBV19
clone size: many
D gene: TRBD1
J gene: TRBJ2-7
CDR3 protein: CASSPGQRYEQYF
CDR3 DNA: TGTGCCAGTAGTCCGGGACAGCGCTACGAGCAGTACTTC

CDR3 length: 15
V gene: TRBV7-9
clone size: many
D gene: .
J gene: TRBJ1-5
CDR3 protein: CASSSDMLSNQPQHF
CDR3 DNA: TGTGCCAGCAGCTCAGACATGCTTAGCAATCAGCCCCAGCATTTT

CDR3 length: 15
V gene: TRBV5-1
clone size: many
D gene: .
J gene: TRBJ2-7
CDR3 protein: CASSWGTGVTYEQYF
CDR3 DNA: TGCGCCAGCAGCTGGGGAACCGGGGTTACCTACGAGCAGTACTTC

CDR3 length: 17
V gene: TRBV28
clone size: many
D gene: TRBD2
J gene: TRBJ2-5
CDR3 protein: CASSLGLAGGWQETQYF
CDR3 DNA: TGTGCCAGCAGTTTAGGGCTAGCGGGAGGATGGCAAGAGACCCAGTACTTC

CDR3 length: 16
V gene: TRBV27
clone size: many
D gene: TRBD2
J gene: TRBJ2-1
CDR3 protein: CASSPRAGVSYNEQFF
CDR3 DNA: TGTGCCAGCAGTCCTCGAGCGGGAGTCTCCTACAATGAGCAGTTCTTC

CDR3 length: 14
V gene: TRBV7-2
clone size: many
D gene: TRBD1
J gene: TRBJ1-5
CDR3 protein: CASSSDRGPKPQHF
CDR3 DNA: TGTGCCAGCAGCTCGGACAGGGGGCCGAAGCCCCAGCATTTT

CDR3 length: 14
V gene: TRBV6-1
clone size: many
D gene: TRBD2
J gene: TRBJ2-5
CDR3 protein: CASMGEGLQETQYF
CDR3 DNA: TGTGCCAGCATGGGGGAGGGACTACAAGAGACCCAGTACTTC

CDR3 length: 15
V gene: TRBV7-6
clone size: many
D gene: .
J gene: TRBJ2-7
CDR3 protein: CASSLAPTEDYEQYF
CDR3 DNA: TGTGCCAGCAGCTTAGCCCCAACTGAAGACTACGAGCAGTACTTC

CDR3 length: 13
V gene: TRBV5-4
clone size: many
D gene: .
J gene: TRBJ2-7
CDR3 protein: CASSYRVGYEQYF
CDR3 DNA: TGTGCCAGCAGCTACAGGGTTGGATACGAGCAGTACTTC

CDR3 length: 15
V gene: TRBV11-2
clone size: many
D gene: .
J gene: TRBJ1-2
CDR3 protein: CASSPGWLGGYGYTF
CDR3 DNA: TGTGCCAGCAGCCCGGGGTGGCTGGGTGGGTATGGCTACACCTTC

CDR3 length: 14
V gene: TRBV10-3
clone size: many
D gene: TRBD1
J gene: TRBJ2-5
CDR3 protein: CAISLGQGQETQYF
CDR3 DNA: TGTGCCATCAGCTTAGGACAGGGCCAAGAGACCCAGTACTTC

CDR3 length: 14
V gene: TRBV7-2
clone size: many
D gene: TRBD1
J gene: TRBJ1-4
CDR3 protein: CASSVWTGNEKLFF
CDR3 DNA: TGTGCCAGCAGCGTATGGACAGGGAATGAAAAACTGTTTTTT

CDR3 length: 15
V gene: TRBV18
clone size: many
D gene: .
J gene: TRBJ2-5
CDR3 protein: CASSSLRGTQETQYF
CDR3 DNA: TGTGCCAGCTCATCACTCAGGGGAACCCAAGAGACCCAGTACTTC

CDR3 length: 14
V gene: TRBV18
clone size: many
D gene: .
J gene: TRBJ2-5
CDR3 protein: CASSLQNTQETQYF
CDR3 DNA: TGTGCCAGCTCACTACAAAATACCCAAGAGACCCAGTACTTC

CDR3 length: 15
V gene: TRBV27
clone size: many
D gene: .
J gene: TRBJ1-2
CDR3 protein: CASSPSGGVVYGYTF
CDR3 DNA: TGTGCCAGCAGCCCCTCGGGAGGGGTGGTCTATGGCTACACCTTC

CDR3 length: 13
V gene: TRBV4-3
clone size: many
D gene: TRBD2
J gene: TRBJ2-7
CDR3 protein: CASGEAGANEQYF
CDR3 DNA: TGCGCCAGCGGGGAGGCGGGAGCTAACGAGCAGTACTTC

CDR3 length: 16
V gene: TRBV7-9
clone size: many
D gene: TRBD1
J gene: TRBJ2-3
CDR3 protein: CASSLVGGQGTDTQYF
CDR3 DNA: TGTGCCAGCAGCTTAGTGGGGGGACAGGGCACAGATACGCAGTATTTT

CDR3 length: 15
V gene: TRBV29-1
clone size: many
D gene: TRBD2
J gene: TRBJ2-1
CDR3 protein: CSVEAPGLAPNEQFF
CDR3 DNA: TGCAGCGTTGAGGCCCCGGGACTAGCGCCTAATGAGCAGTTCTTC

CDR3 length: 15
V gene: TRBV9
clone size: many
D gene: .
J gene: TRBJ2-7
CDR3 protein: CASSPLTGFGYEQYF
CDR3 DNA: TGTGCCAGCAGCCCACTTACAGGATTTGGCTACGAGCAGTACTTC